These T cell receptor beta chains were read from a single sample in a study of CD8 T cells in Susac syndrome. In TCRdb, the immunoSEQ multiplex PCR reads were re-called with MiXCR into one record per CDR3 protein. The data contain hundreds of thousands of distinct CDR3 sequences, approximately 85% of them singletons. Sequenced input: CD8+ T cells from PBMCs. All receptors come from a human donor with multiple sclerosis. The CDR3 runs from the conserved cysteine through the conserved F or W. The order of the fields is D gene, CDR3 length, J gene, V gene, clone size, CDR3 protein, CDR3 DNA. D genes are given only for firm matches. Clone sizes are given selectively: once, few, many, or a class where the clone is expanded.

d_gene: TRBD2
len: 16
j_gene: TRBJ2-1
v_gene: TRBV7-2
abundance: .
CDR3aa: CASSLRFGRRYNEQFF
CDR3nt: TGTGCCAGCAGCTTACGGTTCGGGAGGCGGTACAATGAGCAGTTCTTC

d_gene: TRBD1
len: 15
j_gene: TRBJ1-5
v_gene: TRBV20-1
abundance: .
CDR3aa: CSASRTGEDGQPQHF
CDR3nt: TGCAGTGCTTCTCGGACAGGGGAGGATGGTCAGCCCCAGCATTTT

d_gene: TRBD1
len: 16
j_gene: TRBJ2-2
v_gene: TRBV7-9
abundance: .
CDR3aa: CASSLRQGWDTGELFF
CDR3nt: TGTGCCAGCAGCTTAAGACAGGGCTGGGACACCGGGGAGCTGTTTTTT

d_gene: TRBD1
len: 16
j_gene: TRBJ1-2
v_gene: TRBV5-4
abundance: .
CDR3aa: CASSLGGQGKSYGHTF
CDR3nt: TGTGCCAGCAGCTTGGGGGGACAGGGAAAAAGCTATGGCCACACCTTC

d_gene: TRBD2
len: 15
j_gene: TRBJ2-7
v_gene: TRBV6-1
abundance: .
CDR3aa: CASSEWIAGDYEQYF
CDR3nt: TGTGCCAGCAGTGAGTGGATAGCGGGAGACTACGAGCAGTACTTC

d_gene: .
len: 17
j_gene: TRBJ2-3
v_gene: TRBV6-2/TRBV6-3
abundance: .
CDR3aa: CASSYSTRIRLKDTQYF
CDR3nt: TGTGCCAGCAGTTACTCGACGCGGATCAGGCTAAAGGATACGCAGTATTTT

d_gene: .
len: 15
j_gene: TRBJ1-1
v_gene: TRBV19
abundance: few
CDR3aa: CASSIDPTVDTEAFF
CDR3nt: TGTGCCAGTAGTATAGATCCAACGGTGGACACTGAAGCTTTCTTT

d_gene: TRBD2
len: 15
j_gene: TRBJ2-7
v_gene: TRBV6-1
abundance: .
CDR3aa: CATTPGLATLYEQYF
CDR3nt: TGTGCCACCACCCCGGGACTAGCGACCCTCTACGAGCAGTACTTC

d_gene: TRBD2
len: 20
j_gene: TRBJ2-7
v_gene: TRBV4-2
abundance: .
CDR3aa: CASSQDPSMLAARAPYEQYF
CDR3nt: TGTGCCAGCAGCCAAGACCCCTCCATGCTAGCGGCCCGTGCCCCCTACGAGCAGTACTTC

d_gene: TRBD1
len: 18
j_gene: TRBJ2-1
v_gene: TRBV6-2/TRBV6-3
abundance: .
CDR3aa: CASSYDRARVVVRGWQFF
CDR3nt: TGTGCCAGCAGTTACGACAGGGCGAGAGTGGTGGTGAGAGGTTGGCAGTTCTTC